The 13 T cell receptor beta chains in this list originate from one sample, sequenced in a study of response to subunit inactivated influenza vaccine. TCRdb used MiXCR to reprocess the RT-PCR reads, holding one entry per CDR3 protein. The sample records about 500,000 distinct CDR3 sequences, 15% to 20% being singletons. The source material was CD4+ T cells sorted from PBMCs, sampled roughly 24 months after vaccination. The receptors here all came from a man in his fifties or sixties who received an inactivated influenza vaccine.

This clonotype appeared a few times. V gene TRBV9 combines with J gene TRBJ2-5; TRBD2 aligns across 11 bases. The germline gives CDR1 SGDLS, CDR2 YYNGEE. Trimming took 0 bases from V and 2 from J; bases not matched to a gene: 6. The CDR3 is made up of 17 amino acids. CDR3 bases: TGTGCCAGCAGCGTAGGTAGCGGGAGGGCCTTACAAGAGACCCAGTACTTC. Amino acid sequence: CASSVGSGRALQETQYF.

This clonotype was seen a handful of times. The V call is TRBV6-5, the J call TRBJ2-7; 10 nucleotides line up with TRBD2. The J segment lost 2 bases and the V segment lost 2 bases, leaving 3 bases of the junction unmatched. The V gene's germline CDR1 is MNHEY and CDR2 SVGAGI. The length of the CDR3 is 15 residues. This CDR3 is CASSYATSGAYEQYF. The CDR3 nucleotides read TGTGCCAGCAGTTACGCTACTAGCGGGGCCTACGAGCAGTACTTC.

This chain connects TRBV20-1 to TRBJ1-5, with unresolved D. The germline V gene has CDR1 DFQATT and CDR2 SNEGSKA (reference sequence). CDR3 size: 13 residues. Between the trimmed V and J ends, which lost 5 bases and 4 bases, there was a span of 12 bases. The CDR3 loop is CSAERTYNQPQHF. The CDR3 nucleotides are TGCAGTGCTGAGCGGACCTATAATCAGCCCCAGCATTTT.

The chain recombines TRBV11-1 with TRBJ2-6, with unresolved D. Trimming took off 0 bases at V and 0 bases at J, with 15 bases between the two ends. Germline V gives CDR1 SGHAT, CDR2 FQDESV (reference sequence). This CDR3 comprises 19 residues. The CDR3 region has the DNA TGTGCCAGCAGCTTAGCGCGAGCAGCTCTAATCTCTGGGGCCAACGTCCTGACTTTC. As protein: CASSLARAALISGANVLTF.

This clonotype was seen a single time. This chain connects TRBV4-3 to TRBJ2-7; the D call may be TRBD1 or TRBD2 (5 bases each). V was shortened by 6 bases and J by 2 bases, with 11 bases between the two germline ends. The germline V gene has CDR1 LGHNA and CDR2 YSLEER. The CDR3 is 13 residues long. CDR3 region: CASSRDLAYEQYF. The CDR3 DNA follows: TGCGCCAGCAGTCGGGACCTGGCCTACGAGCAGTACTTC.

This clonotype has a handful of counts. This chain links TRBV6-5 with TRBJ2-7; 7 bases map to TRBD1. Germline values: CDR1 MNHEY, CDR2 SVGAGI. With 0 bases clipped from V and 2 bases from J, the junction kept 7 bases outside the gene matches. This CDR3 contains 16 residues. DNA for the CDR3: TGTGCCAGCAGTTACTCGAGGGGGCTAAAAACCTACGAGCAGTACTTC. This sequence encodes CASSYSRGLKTYEQYF.

The V and J genes are TRBV5-1 and TRBJ2-5; possibly TRBD1 or TRBD2 for D (5 bases each). V lost 4 bases, J lost 1 base, and 14 bases lay in between. The CDR3 is 15 amino acids. Germline-derived CDR1 and CDR2 are SGHRS and YFSETQ. CDR3 nucleotide sequence: TGCGCCAGCAGCACAGGACGGGGTCCCCAAGAGACCCAGTACTTC. This encodes CASSTGRGPQETQYF.

The V gene is TRBV12-3 or TRBV12-4, the J gene TRBJ1-1; 9 bases are shared with TRBD1. There are 15 residues in the CDR3. V trimming: 7 bases; J trimming: 5 bases; junction bases outside the gene matches: 11. CDR3 sequence reads: CASTKSQGARTEAFF. The CDR3 DNA is TGTGCCAGCACCAAATCACAGGGGGCGAGAACTGAAGCTTTCTTT.

This clonotype was observed a few times. This rearrangement joins TRBV11-2 to TRBJ2-3, with 8 bases identical to TRBD1. This CDR3 is 18 amino acids long. Looked up from germline, CDR1 is SGHAT and CDR2 is FQNNGV. Unmatched junction bases numbered 12, after V lost 4 bases and J lost 0 bases. The CDR3 nucleotides read TGTGCCAGCAGCTCACTGGGTCCGCGGACAGGGAGCACAGATACGCAGTATTTT. The encoded protein is CASSSLGPRTGSTDTQYF.

At least ten counts were recorded for this clonotype. The genes are TRBV6-2 or TRBV6-3 and TRBJ2-1; 11 nucleotides agree with TRBD2. The CDR3 sequence is 18 residues long. CDR1 MNHEY and CDR2 SVGEGT come from the germline V gene. V was clipped by 8 bases and J by 4 bases; unmatched bases: 16. The CDR3 DNA sequence: TGTGCCAGCCCCGGTGGTCTAGCGGGAGGCTTCCGTTACAATGAGCAGTTCTTC. Translation: CASPGGLAGGFRYNEQFF.

This clonotype has ten or more counts. V is TRBV7-3 and J is TRBJ2-2; D is unclear. Per germline, CDR1 SGHTA and CDR2 FQGTGA. Trimming took off 1 base at V and 7 bases at J, with 1 base between the two ends. CDR3 length: 11 residues. The CDR3 loop is CASSLNGELFF. DNA for the CDR3: TGTGCCAGCAGCTTAAACGGGGAGCTGTTTTTT.

The chain is built from TRBV6-1 and TRBJ2-7, with 12 bases identical to TRBD2. The CDR3 covers 14 residues. V dropped 4 bases and J dropped 6; count of bases not matched to a gene: 4. CDR1 is MNHNS and CDR2 is SASEGT in the germline V gene. The CDR3 coding sequence is TGTGCCAGCAGTGTGACTAGCGGGAGCGGCGAGCAGTACTTC. It specifies CASSVTSGSGEQYF.

This clonotype turned up a few times. This rearrangement joins TRBV19 to TRBJ2-2, with D maybe TRBD2 (5 bases). Germline-derived CDR1 and CDR2 are LNHDA and SQIVND (reference sequence). Trimming cost V 1 base and J 1 base, with 7 bases left between them. This CDR3 has 15 amino acids. CDR3 coding DNA: TGTGCCAGTAGTATAGTTCGGGGGAACACCGGGGAGCTGTTTTTT. This sequence encodes CASSIVRGNTGELFF.